Listed below are T cell receptor beta chains from one sample, sequenced in a study of patients and donors after allogeneic stem cell transplantation. One entry per CDR3 protein results from TCRdb running MiXCR on the RT-PCR reads. The sample consists of about 24,000 distinct CDR3 sequences, approximately 42% of them appearing once. Input material: blood, either unsorted or a sorted T cell fraction (not recorded which). The source is a human donor who was either an allogeneic HSCT recipient or a stem cell or donor lymphocyte infusion donor (not recorded which). It is not recorded whose cells these are; they may come from a transplant donor. Both conserved end residues are part of each CDR3. Fields, in order: clone size, D gene, V gene, J gene, CDR3 protein, CDR3 DNA. The D gene is left open where the match is weak. Clone size is shown for a subset of rows, as once, few, many or a class of expanded clone.

few	TRBD1	TRBV20-1	TRBJ1-5	CSARSRQGAGQPQHF	TGCAGTGCTAGGTCTCGGCAGGGGGCCGGTCAGCCCCAGCATTTT
.	.	TRBV10-3	TRBJ2-1	CAISGGGQAAYNEQFF	TGTGCCATCAGTGGGGGCGGACAAGCAGCCTACAATGAGCAGTTCTTC
.	TRBD2	TRBV20-1	TRBJ2-1	CSASLATSARNEQFF	TGCAGTGCTAGCCTGGCGACTAGCGCCCGCAATGAGCAGTTCTTC
few	.	TRBV7-9	TRBJ2-2	CASSRTAQNTGELFF	TGTGCCAGCAGTCGGACAGCGCAGAACACCGGGGAGCTGTTTTTT
.	TRBD1	TRBV5-1	TRBJ2-7	CASSFSFGTVYEQYF	TGCGCCAGCAGCTTTTCTTTTGGGACAGTCTACGAGCAGTACTTC
.	TRBD2	TRBV13	TRBJ2-5	CASSDLAGDGQETQYF	TGTGCCAGCAGCGATTTAGCGGGAGATGGACAAGAGACCCAGTACTTC
.	.	TRBV7-2	TRBJ1-2	CASSLVSHGYTF	TGTGCCAGCAGCTTAGTCTCGCATGGCTACACCTTC
few	TRBD1	TRBV28	TRBJ1-1	CASSLYGTGKDTEAFF	TGTGCCAGCAGTTTATATGGGACAGGGAAGGACACTGAAGCTTTCTTT
.	TRBD2	TRBV5-4	TRBJ2-3	CASSLTVRGTDTQYF	TGTGCCAGCAGCTTGACTGTGCGGGGGACAGATACGCAGTATTTT
few	.	TRBV7-9	TRBJ1-4	CASSLLSEKLFF	TGTGCCAGCAGTCTGCTAAGTGAAAAACTGTTTTTT
.	.	TRBV12-3/TRBV12-4	TRBJ1-1	CASSLPPRDGAFF	TGTGCCAGCAGTTTGCCCCCCCGGGACGGAGCTTTCTTT
once	.	TRBV15	TRBJ2-3	CATSRDRTLDTQYF	TGTGCCACCAGCAGAGATAGGACCCTCGATACGCAGTATTTT
.	.	TRBV5-1	TRBJ1-5	CASSLVRVGYSNQPQHF	TGCGCCAGCAGCTTGGTTAGAGTTGGGTATAGCAATCAGCCCCAGCATTTT
.	.	TRBV4-1	TRBJ1-1	CASSQARRTEAFF	TGCGCCAGCAGCCAAGCTAGGCGCACTGAAGCTTTCTTT
.	.	TRBV19	TRBJ1-1	CASRKGQSGNTEAFF	TGTGCCAGTAGAAAGGGGCAGAGTGGGAACACTGAAGCTTTCTTT
few	.	TRBV5-1	TRBJ2-1	CASSSYNEQFF	TGCGCCAGCAGTAGTTACAATGAGCAGTTCTTC
.	.	TRBV19	TRBJ1-4	CASMDSSPGKLFF	TGTGCCAGCATGGACAGTTCTCCGGGAAAACTGTTTTTT
few	.	TRBV4-1	TRBJ1-4	CASSQDLGDPFISEEKLFF	TGCGCCAGCAGCCAAGATCTGGGGGACCCCTTCATCTCGGAGGAAAAACTGTTTTTT
many	TRBD1	TRBV5-1	TRBJ1-6	CASSAGQGANSPLHF	TGCGCCAGCAGCGCCGGACAGGGGGCGAATTCACCCCTCCACTTT
few	.	TRBV11-2	TRBJ1-2	CASSSLRRQASYGYTF	TGTGCCAGCAGCTCCTTAAGGCGACAGGCTTCCTATGGCTACACCTTC
.	.	TRBV11-2	TRBJ1-4	CASSLEVRINEKLFF	TGTGCCAGCAGCTTAGAAGTCCGGATTAATGAAAAACTGTTTTTT
few	TRBD2	TRBV5-1	TRBJ2-7	CASSLAGGNYEQYF	TGCGCCAGCAGCTTGGCCGGGGGGAACTACGAGCAGTACTTC
few	.	TRBV5-8	TRBJ1-2	CASSLFRGGGRYGYTF	TGTGCCAGCAGCTTGTTCCGGGGCGGAGGGAGGTATGGCTACACCTTC
.	TRBD1	TRBV11-1	TRBJ1-4	CASSLTSGGGEKLFF	TGTGCCAGCAGCTTAACGTCAGGGGGCGGCGAAAAACTGTTTTTT
once	.	TRBV5-1	TRBJ1-5	CASSSEGGRQPQHF	TGCGCCAGCAGCTCCGAAGGGGGACGACAGCCCCAGCATTTT
few	.	TRBV28	TRBJ1-6	CASRGPQALDNSPLHF	TGTGCCAGCAGGGGGCCACAGGCCCTGGATAATTCACCCCTCCACTTT
few	TRBD1	TRBV12-3/TRBV12-4	TRBJ2-7	CASSSGTGKEQYF	TGTGCCAGCAGCTCCGGGACAGGGAAAGAGCAGTACTTC
.	.	TRBV7-3	TRBJ2-3	CASSSLVSYTQYF	TGTGCCAGCAGCTCACTAGTCTCCTATACGCAGTATTTT
.	.	TRBV20-1	TRBJ1-2	CSASPNGGVPNYGYTF	TGCAGTGCTAGCCCTAATGGGGGGGTTCCTAACTATGGCTACACCTTC
few	.	TRBV12-3/TRBV12-4	TRBJ2-1	CASSLPNVNEQFF	TGTGCCAGCAGTTTGCCGAATGTCAATGAGCAGTTCTTC
.	.	TRBV18	TRBJ2-5	CASSPPTEGTRQETQYF	TGTGCCAGCTCACCACCTACCGAGGGGACGAGGCAAGAGACCCAGTACTTC
.	.	TRBV5-1	TRBJ1-1	CASGAGLMNTEAFF	TGCGCCAGCGGGGCAGGGCTTATGAACACTGAAGCTTTCTTT
few	.	TRBV5-1	TRBJ1-1	CASSFRGVGTEAFF	TGCGCCAGCAGCTTTAGAGGGGTAGGCACTGAAGCTTTCTTT
.	.	TRBV20-1	TRBJ1-1	CSARKGSEAFF	TGCAGTGCTAGAAAGGGATCTGAAGCTTTCTTT
.	TRBD2	TRBV5-1	TRBJ2-1	CASNPSGSDNEQFF	TGCGCCAGCAACCCTAGCGGGTCCGACAATGAGCAGTTCTTC
.	TRBD1	TRBV5-1	TRBJ1-1	CASFSGGADTEAFF	TGCGCCAGTTTCTCAGGGGGCGCGGACACTGAAGCTTTCTTT
.	.	TRBV16	TRBJ2-2	CASSLNKGSGELFF	TGTGCCAGCAGCCTAAACAAGGGATCCGGGGAGCTGTTTTTT
.	.	TRBV18	TRBJ1-3	CASSPTLNTIYF	TGTGCCAGCTCACCGACCTTAAACACCATATATTTT
.	TRBD2	TRBV5-1	TRBJ2-1	CASSFGLADNEQFF	TGCGCCAGCAGCTTCGGACTAGCGGACAATGAGCAGTTCTTC
few	.	TRBV9	TRBJ1-1	CASSVLDLNTEAFF	TGTGCCAGCAGCGTCTTAGACCTGAACACTGAAGCTTTCTTT
.	TRBD1	TRBV6-6	TRBJ1-5	CASNDGQAGNQPQHF	TGTGCCAGCAACGACGGACAGGCGGGCAATCAGCCCCAGCATTTT
few	.	TRBV3-1	TRBJ1-2	CASSQQGIDYGYTF	TGTGCCAGCAGCCAACAGGGGATAGACTATGGCTACACCTTC
.	.	TRBV10-1	TRBJ1-5	CASSEGNQPQHF	TGCGCCAGCAGCGAAGGCAATCAGCCCCAGCATTTT
.	TRBD1	TRBV28	TRBJ2-7	CASSATGTANEQYF	TGTGCCAGCAGTGCCACCGGGACAGCCAACGAGCAGTACTTC
few	.	TRBV20-1	TRBJ1-4	CSAIVQNEKLFF	TGCAGTGCTATCGTACAAAATGAAAAACTGTTTTTT
.	.	TRBV4-1	TRBJ1-5	CASSSGTASTSNQPQHF	TGCGCCAGCAGCTCCGGGACGGCATCTACAAGCAATCAGCCCCAGCATTTT
.	.	TRBV20-1	TRBJ2-3	CSARDGGRATDTQYF	TGCAGTGCTAGAGATGGTGGCAGAGCCACAGATACGCAGTATTTT
.	.	TRBV28	TRBJ1-4	CASSFIGIGEKLFF	TGTGCCAGCAGTTTCATCGGGATAGGTGAAAAACTGTTTTTT
.	.	TRBV2	TRBJ1-5	CASSEAKWSNQPQHF	TGTGCCAGCAGTGAAGCCAAATGGAGCAATCAGCCCCAGCATTTT
.	.	TRBV6-6	TRBJ2-5	CASSRSGRGQETQYF	TGTGCCAGCAGTAGATCCGGACGGGGACAAGAGACCCAGTACTTC
.	.	TRBV3-1	TRBJ2-7	CASSPRRNYEQYF	TGTGCCAGCAGTCCTAGACGGAACTACGAGCAGTACTTC
.	.	TRBV5-1	TRBJ2-3	CASSLLVVTDTQYF	TGCGCCAGCAGCTTGCTGGTCGTCACAGATACGCAGTATTTT